The 8 T cell receptor beta chains reported below all come from one sample, sequenced in a study of cytomegalovirus exposure and HLA in healthy donors. PCR involved 60 Vbeta and 13 Jbeta primers. The protocol was immunoSEQ multiplex PCR, while the TCRdb copy is restricted to in-frame clones and leaves out a portion. This table has 150,000 to 200,000 clones, about three quarters appearing once. The source material was PBMCs. The receptor source for this set is a woman aged 40 to 50 in good health and CMV-seronegative.

V gene TRBV27 combines with J gene TRBJ2-1, with 7 bases lining up with TRBD1. Germline assignment: CDR1 MNHEY and CDR2 SMNVEV (reference sequence). The ends lost 5 bases at V and 6 bases at J; junction bases unmatched: 10. This CDR3 region has 15 residues. The CDR3 DNA reads as TGTGCCAGCAGTACCGACCTGGACAGGTTCAATGAGCAGTTCTTC. It encodes CASSTDLDRFNEQFF.

The chain couples TRBV5-4 to TRBJ2-1, with 7 nucleotides matching TRBD2. This CDR3 region has 15 residues. The trim removed 4 bases at V and 7 bases at J, leaving 11 bases unmatched. Germline V lookup: CDR1 SGHNT, CDR2 YYREEE (reference sequence). The CDR3 is CASSHGTTPVNEQFF. CDR3 coding DNA: TGTGCCAGCAGCCACGGGACTACCCCGGTGAATGAGCAGTTCTTC. Supplemented by reference TRBV5-4 and TRBJ2-1, the full variable domain reads ETGVTQSPTHLIKTRGQQVTLRCSSQSGHNTVSWYQQALGQGPQFIFQYYREEENGRGNFPPRFSGLQFPNYSSELNVNALELDDSALYLCASSHGTTPVNEQFFGPGTRLTVL.

The V call is TRBV18, the J call TRBJ2-7; 8 bases line up with TRBD1. Trimming at V came to 3 bases and at J to 3 bases, leaving 10 bases not matched to a gene. The CDR3 has 16 residues. CDR1 and CDR2 (germline): KGHSH, LQKENI. Here the CDR3 reads CASSPGTGTGHYEQYF. CDR3 coding DNA: TGTGCCAGCTCACCGGGGACCGGGACAGGACACTACGAGCAGTACTTC.

CDR3 amino acids: CASSPGRAHSLEQYF. Here the CDR3 DNA reads TGTGCCAGTAGCCCTGGGCGTGCCCACTCCCTCGAGCAGTACTTC. The V gene is TRBV19, the J gene TRBJ2-7; D is uncertain. Germline CDR1 is LNHDA and CDR2 is SQIVND (reference sequence). The CDR3 is made up of 15 amino acids. The ends were cut back, 6 bases at V and 6 bases at J, with 21 bases in the middle. The entire variable domain, with the rest obtained from reference TRBV19 and TRBJ2-7, is as follows: DGGITQSPKYLFRKEGQNVTLSCEQNLNHDAMYWYRQDPGQGLRLIYYSQIVNDFQKGDIAEGYSVSREKKESFPLTVTSAQKNPTAFYLCASSPGRAHSLEQYFGPGTRLTVT.

The chain uses TRBV19 and TRBJ2-2; 8 bases agree with TRBD2. The trim removed 5 bases at V and 5 bases at J, leaving 7 bases unmatched. CDR1 and CDR2 from the germline V gene are LNHDA and SQIVND (reference sequence). The CDR3 is 15 residues long. The CDR3 nucleotides read TGTGCCAGTAGTCCAGCGGGAGAGGATACCGGGGAGCTGTTTTTT. It codes for CASSPAGEDTGELFF. The full variable domain, in which reference TRBV19 and TRBJ2-2 provide the parts outside the CDR3, is DGGITQSPKYLFRKEGQNVTLSCEQNLNHDAMYWYRQDPGQGLRLIYYSQIVNDFQKGDIAEGYSVSREKKESFPLTVTSAQKNPTAFYLCASSPAGEDTGELFFGEGSRLTVL.

V usage is TRBV27 and J usage is TRBJ2-1; maybe TRBD2 (5 bases). Germline V lookup: CDR1 MNHEY, CDR2 SMNVEV (reference sequence). CDR3 size: 14 residues. The V end lost 8 bases, the J end lost 7 bases, and 18 bases lay between the germline ends. As DNA, the CDR3 is TGTGCCAGCTCGTTGAGCGAGGGCCTGAATGAGCAGTTCTTC. As protein: CASSLSEGLNEQFF.

The genes are TRBV5-4 and TRBJ2-1; TRBD2 aligns across 9 bases. Trimming took 0 bases from V and 3 from J; bases not matched to a gene: 7. Germline values: CDR1 SGHNT, CDR2 YYREEE (reference sequence). The CDR3 loop spans 17 amino acids. CDR3 DNA: TGTGCCAGCAGCTTGGGGGGCGGGAGGGCCGTCTACAATGAGCAGTTCTTC. Translation: CASSLGGGRAVYNEQFF.

The CDR3 DNA sequence: TGTGCCAGCAGCATAGGGGGGGAGGGAGAGACCCAGTACTTC. Its translation: CASSIGGEGETQYF. The genes are TRBV7-2 and TRBJ2-5; maybe TRBD2 (7 bases). Trimming left V 5 bases short and J 4 bases short, with 14 bases between. This CDR3 is built from 14 residues. CDR1 and CDR2 from the germline V gene are SGHTA and FQGNSA.